These 21 T cell receptor beta chains were all obtained from the same sample, sequenced in a study of CD8 T cells in Susac syndrome. Random hexamers served to reverse transcribe roughly 0.5 to 1 ug RNA. TCRdb recomputed calls from the immunoSEQ multiplex PCR reads with MiXCR, one row per CDR3 protein. The sample lists 130,000 to 150,000 distinct CDR3 sequences, approximately 95% occurring once. Sequenced input: CD4+ T cells from PBMCs. The receptor source for this set is a human donor in good health.

This sequence joins TRBV7-9 and TRBJ2-7; 10 nucleotides agree with TRBD1. The CDR3 runs 16 residues. V shed 0 bases, J shed 3 bases, and the junction held 5 bases outside the gene matches. CDR1 and CDR2 from the germline V gene are SEHNR and FQNEAQ (reference sequence). The CDR3 is CASSLAVTGGGYEQYF. The CDR3 nucleotides read TGTGCCAGCAGCTTAGCGGTGACAGGGGGCGGCTACGAGCAGTACTTC.

The chain links TRBV5-6 to TRBJ2-3; D remains ambiguous. CDR1 and CDR2 from the germline V gene are SGHDT and YYEEEE. The CDR3 length is 15 residues. V was trimmed by 9 bases and J by 2 bases, leaving 19 bases between them. The DNA of the CDR3 is TGTGCCACCGAGGCTGCGGTCGGAATCACAGATACGCAGTATTTT. Amino acids: CATEAAVGITDTQYF.

The rearrangement joins TRBV19 to TRBJ2-7; D not resolved. Germline CDR1 and CDR2: LNHDA and SQIVND (reference sequence). The CDR3 totals 13 residues. The germline V and J ends were trimmed by 3 bases and 1 base, with 7 bases remaining between them. CDR3 in amino acids: CASSIEVSYEQYF. The CDR3 DNA reads TGTGCCAGTAGTATCGAGGTTTCCTACGAGCAGTACTTC.

The chain uses TRBV7-6 and TRBJ1-4; D uncertain. This CDR3 region has 12 residues. V lost 5 bases, J lost 10 bases, and 11 bases lay in between. Looked up from germline, CDR1 is SGHVS and CDR2 is FNYEAQ. CDR3 loop: CASSQARGKLFF. The CDR3 DNA follows: TGTGCCAGCAGCCAGGCCCGGGGAAAACTGTTTTTT.

The chain recombines TRBV5-1 with TRBJ2-7; D not certain. This CDR3 comprises 13 residues. The germline V and J ends were trimmed by 0 bases and 4 bases, with 8 bases remaining between them. Germline values: CDR1 SGHRS, CDR2 YFSETQ. CDR3 sequence (DNA): TGCGCCAGCAGCTTGGCCACGGCGTACGAGCAGTACTTC. Translation gives CASSLATAYEQYF.

This clonotype came up a few times. The junction differs from germline at one of its ends, possibly a read error. The CDR3 region has the DNA TGTGCTAGCAGCTTAGACTGGGACAGGGCGAACACCGGTGAGCTGTTTTTT. Amino acids: CASSLDWDRANTGELFF. The gene calls are TRBV7-7 and TRBJ2-2; 9 nucleotides align to TRBD1. Germline V gene lookup returns CDR1 SSHAT and CDR2 FNYEAQ (reference sequence). The CDR3 sequence is 17 residues long.

The chain carries TRBV13 and TRBJ2-7; possible D gene TRBD2, 6 bases. Deletions cut 5 bases from V and 7 bases from J, with 12 bases between. CDR3 size: 12 residues. Germline CDR1 is PRHDT and CDR2 is FYEKMQ (reference sequence). CDR3: CASSKGLREQYF. CDR3 bases: TGTGCCAGCAGCAAGGGACTTAGGGAGCAGTACTTC.

The chain has TRBV20-1 and TRBJ2-1, with no clear D. Trimming stripped 3 bases from V and 3 bases from J, with 15 bases between. Per the germline V gene, CDR1 is DFQATT and CDR2 is SNEGSKA (reference sequence). CDR3 length: 15 amino acids. CDR3 sequence: CSASPPYSVYNEQFF. The CDR3 DNA reads as TGCAGTGCTAGCCCACCCTACTCAGTCTACAATGAGCAGTTCTTC.

The J gene is TRBJ1-4, the V gene TRBV3-1; tentatively, D is TRBD1 (6 bases). CDR3 length: 14 amino acids. CDR1 is LGHDT and CDR2 is YNNKEL in the germline V gene (reference sequence). V dropped 2 bases and J dropped 7 bases, with 11 bases sitting between them. CDR3: CASSQRGVGEKLFF. CDR3 in DNA: TGTGCCAGCAGCCAAAGGGGGGTCGGTGAAAAACTGTTTTTT.

The chain recombines TRBV14 with TRBJ2-3; no definite D call. Germline CDR1 reads SGHDN; CDR2 reads FVKESK. The CDR3 has 14 residues. Trimming took off 4 bases at V and 2 bases at J, with 10 bases between the two ends. The CDR3 DNA is TGTGCCAGCAGCCCCACTCGGGTCACAGATACGCAGTATTTT. This encodes CASSPTRVTDTQYF.

The chain links TRBV30 to TRBJ1-5; unclear D gene. V lost 0 bases, J lost 6 bases, and 12 bases lay in between. CDR1 is GTSNPN and CDR2 is SVGIG in the germline V gene (reference sequence). The CDR3 runs 14 residues. The CDR3 DNA reads TGTGCCTGGAGTGTACTCCGAGCGGGTCAGCCCCAGCATTTT. Protein: CAWSVLRAGQPQHF.

The chain recombines TRBV7-3 with TRBJ1-2, with 7 positions matching TRBD1. The V gene's germline CDR1 is SGHTA and CDR2 FQGTGA. V trimming: 6 bases; J trimming: 4 bases; junction bases outside the gene matches: 8. The length of the CDR3 is 14 residues. CDR3 region: CASSRDSSLYGYTF. CDR3 coding DNA: TGTGCCAGCAGTCGGGACAGCTCCCTCTATGGCTACACCTTC.

The chain is built from TRBV5-1 and TRBJ1-5; tentatively, D is TRBD1 (5 bases). The CDR3 has 14 amino acids. The V and J ends lost 4 bases and 3 bases respectively, with 11 bases between them. Germline CDR1 reads SGHRS; CDR2 reads YFSETQ. In nucleotides, the CDR3 is TGCGCCAGCAGCCCAGGGTCTTCCAATCAGCCCCAGCATTTT. Protein product: CASSPGSSNQPQHF.

This clonotype was seen a single time. The rearrangement uses TRBV7-2 and TRBJ2-7, with D uncertain. The germline gives CDR1 SGHTA, CDR2 FQGNSA. The germline V and J ends were trimmed by 4 bases and 6 bases, with 16 bases remaining between them. CDR3 length: 14 residues. The DNA for the CDR3 is TGTGCCAGCAGCTCAAGCCCTAGTATGGGCGAGCAGTACTTC. This gives the protein CASSSSPSMGEQYF.

The CDR3 spells CASSLTLAGGPADTQYF. In DNA, the CDR3 is TGTGCCAGCAGCTTAACACTAGCGGGAGGGCCAGCAGATACGCAGTATTTT. The chain recombines TRBV7-3 with TRBJ2-3; the match to TRBD2 covers 13 bases. The V gene's germline CDR1 is SGHTA and CDR2 FQGTGA. The CDR3 is made up of 17 amino acids. V dropped 0 bases and J dropped 4; count of bases not matched to a gene: 4.

This sequence joins TRBV27 and TRBJ1-2; no definite D call. The CDR3 has 13 residues. Per the germline V gene, CDR1 is MNHEY and CDR2 is SMNVEV (reference sequence). V was pared by 6 bases and J by 2 bases, with 10 bases between. Written as DNA, the CDR3 is TGTGCCAGCAGGAAAACGGTAAACTATGGCTACACCTTC. Residues: CASRKTVNYGYTF.

The J gene is TRBJ2-5, the V gene TRBV3-1, with D possibly matching TRBD2 (5 bases). Germline V gene data show CDR1 as LGHDT and CDR2 as YNNKEL (reference sequence). The V end lost 4 bases, the J end lost 2 bases, and 11 bases lay between the germline ends. This CDR3 comprises 14 residues. DNA of the CDR3: TGTGCCAGCAGCCCGACGGGATTTCAAGAGACCCAGTACTTC. Translation: CASSPTGFQETQYF.

In this sample, this clonotype turned up once. The chain has TRBV20-1 and TRBJ2-5; 10 nucleotides agree with TRBD1. CDR3 length equals 16 residues. Losses at the gene ends were 4 bases for V and 7 bases for J; bases not matched to a gene: 15. Germline V gene lookup returns CDR1 DFQATT and CDR2 SNEGSKA (reference sequence). CDR3 amino acids: CSANHRDRGSSRTQYF. CDR3 in DNA: TGCAGTGCTAACCACCGGGACAGGGGTTCGAGCAGGACCCAGTACTTC.

The CDR3 reads CASSFKRTGQGRTEAFF. The CDR3 nucleotides are TGCGCCAGCAGCTTCAAACGAACGGGACAGGGCAGAACTGAAGCTTTCTTT. The chain recombines TRBV5-1 with TRBJ1-1; 9 positions match TRBD1. With V trimmed by 2 bases and J by 5 bases, 13 bases remained unmatched. Germline CDR1 SGHRS, CDR2 YFSETQ. This CDR3 has 17 amino acids.

This chain joins TRBV29-1 and TRBJ1-2; perhaps TRBD1 as D (5 bases). The germline gives CDR1 SQVTM, CDR2 ANQGSEA. This CDR3 has 13 residues. Trimming removed 6 bases from V and 5 bases from J, with 16 bases in between. CDR3 sequence reads: CSVHTGSGYGYTF. CDR3 nucleotide sequence: TGCAGCGTACATACAGGCTCAGGGTATGGCTACACCTTC.

V usage is TRBV12-3 or TRBV12-4 and J usage is TRBJ2-6; D is uncertain. CDR3 size: 13 residues. The germline V and J ends were trimmed by 6 bases and 4 bases, with 7 bases remaining between them. The DNA of the CDR3 is TGTGCCAGCAGGGCTATGGGGGCCAACGTCCTGACTTTC. This translates into CASRAMGANVLTF.